These 30 T cell receptor beta chains originate from one sample sequenced in a study of shared clonotypes between healthy human individuals (dated by TCRdb to about 2020). Receptor libraries were prepared by the immunoSEQ multiplex PCR assay. TCRdb's version of the immuneACCESS table is confined to in-frame rearrangements and falls short of the full clone set. An unresolved V gene accounts for under half of the shortfall where checked; the remainder is of unknown origin. The sample has roughly 2.2 million clones on record, 85% to 95% of them singletons. 0.39% of the sample is held by the ten biggest clonotypes. Sequencing was done on a sample of naive CD4+ T cells from PBMCs. In the paper's terms, the cell subset or site label means: CD45RA+ positively selected. Receptors originate from a man aged 18-30 years in good health. Some clones in this sample may be carry-over from other donors' samples.

The V and J genes are TRBV5-1 and TRBJ2-5; the D gene is possibly TRBD2 (6 bases). Germline CDR1 is SGHRS and CDR2 is YFSETQ. The CDR3 length is 14 residues. Trimming shortened V by 5 bases and J by 2 bases, and 13 bases separated the two germline ends. CDR3: CASSPHGGQETQYF. Here the CDR3 DNA reads TGCGCCAGCAGTCCCCACGGGGGACAAGAGACCCAGTACTTC.

J is TRBJ2-7 and V is TRBV7-9, with 7 positions matching TRBD2. There are 18 residues in the CDR3. The junction had 12 bases not matched to a gene; V was cut back by 1 base and J by 0 bases. Per germline, CDR1 SEHNR and CDR2 FQNEAQ (reference sequence). CDR3 region: CASSLGVLAGVSSYEQYF. For the CDR3, the DNA is TGTGCCAGCAGCTTAGGCGTGTTGGCGGGGGTAAGCTCCTACGAGCAGTACTTC.

In this sample, this clone turned up a few times. The chain has TRBV9 and TRBJ2-1, with 10 nucleotides matching TRBD2. Germline trimming cut 2 bases from V and 10 bases from J; bases unmatched to any gene: 9. This CDR3 has 15 amino acids. CDR1 SGDLS and CDR2 YYNGEE come from the germline V gene. CDR3 nucleotide sequence: TGTGCCAGCAGCGTTACTGTAGCGGGAGGATTCGAGCAGTTCTTC. Protein: CASSVTVAGGFEQFF.

This chain links TRBV6-1 with TRBJ1-6; D gene uncertain. V lost 2 bases and J 10 bases, leaving 3 bases between the germline ends. CDR3 size: 11 residues. The germline CDR1 and CDR2 sequences are MNHNS and SASEGT. The CDR3 loop reads CASSEWSPLHF. DNA of the CDR3: TGTGCCAGCAGTGAATGGTCACCCCTCCACTTT.

The rearrangement links TRBV28 to TRBJ1-2; the D gene is possibly TRBD1 (6 bases). Germline V gene data show CDR1 as MDHEN and CDR2 as SYDVKM. The CDR3 covers 13 residues. V was cut by 7 bases and J by 4 bases, with 13 bases left in between. CDR3 region: CASIGGAGYGYTF. Here the CDR3 DNA reads TGTGCCAGCATAGGGGGGGCTGGCTATGGCTACACCTTC.

The V and J genes are TRBV19 and TRBJ1-3; the D is unclear. This CDR3 is built from 16 residues. V lost 2 bases and J lost 4, with 15 bases in between. From germline, CDR1 is LNHDA and CDR2 SQIVND (reference sequence). In DNA, the CDR3 is TGTGCCAGTAGTATATATGCTGGCAGATCAGGAAACACCATATATTTT. This encodes CASSIYAGRSGNTIYF.

In the case of this clone: In the same sample, other DNA sequences code for this CDR3. The chain employs TRBV28 and TRBJ2-7; possibly TRBD2 for D (6 bases). The V end was cut by 7 bases, the J end by 2 bases, with 6 bases between. Germline assignment: CDR1 MDHEN and CDR2 SYDVKM. The CDR3 consists of 11 residues. As DNA, the CDR3 is TGTGCCAGCACGGGAGCCTACGAGCAGTACTTC. Protein sequence: CASTGAYEQYF. Variable domain in full (rest from reference TRBV28 and TRBJ2-7): DVKVTQSSRYLVKRTGEKVFLECVQDMDHENMFWYRQDPGLGLRLIYFSYDVKMKEKGDIPEGYSVSREKKERFSLILESASTNQTSMYLCASTGAYEQYFGPGTRLTVT.

The chain joins TRBV4-2 to TRBJ2-7, with TRBD2 as a possible D gene (5 bases). In germline, CDR1 is LGHNA, CDR2 YNFKEQ. The CDR3 runs 13 residues. Trimming shortened V by 1 base and J by 5 bases, and 9 bases separated the two germline ends. DNA of the CDR3: TGTGCCAGCAGCCAAGTGACGGGAAACGAGCAGTACTTC. Translated, it gives CASSQVTGNEQYF.

The count of this clone is one. The gene calls are TRBV9 and TRBJ2-3; 10 bases agree with TRBD2. J lost 6 bases, V lost 0 bases, and 4 bases had no gene match. The CDR3 has 15 amino acids. Per the germline V gene, CDR1 is SGDLS and CDR2 is YYNGEE. As DNA, the CDR3 is TGTGCCAGCAGCGTAGGCCTAGCGGGAGATGATACGCAGTATTTT. Translation: CASSVGLAGDDTQYF. The variable domain in full, completed from reference TRBV9 and TRBJ2-3, reads DSGVTQTPKHLITATGQRVTLRCSPRSGDLSVYWYQQSLDQGLQFLIQYYNGEERAKGNILERFSAQQFPDLHSELNLSSLELGDSALYFCASSVGLAGDDTQYFGPGTRLTVL.

A remark on this clone: Other DNA sequences in the sample encode the same CDR3. The gene calls are TRBV4-1 and TRBJ2-2; possible D gene TRBD2, 6 bases. Per germline, CDR1 MGHRA and CDR2 YSYEKL. The CDR3 covers 15 residues. V lost 1 base and J 2 bases, leaving 8 bases between the germline ends. The CDR3 region has the DNA TGCGCCAGCAGCCAAGCGGGAGCCAACACCGGGGAGCTGTTTTTT. As protein: CASSQAGANTGELFF.

The rearrangement links TRBV5-1 to TRBJ2-1; no clear D gene. The CDR3 is 17 amino acids. The V and J ends lost 0 bases and 4 bases respectively, with 17 bases between them. CDR1 is SGHRS and CDR2 is YFSETQ in the germline V gene. This CDR3 is CASSLEFGLESYNEQFF. Written as DNA, the CDR3 is TGCGCCAGCAGCTTGGAGTTTGGTTTAGAGTCTTACAATGAGCAGTTCTTC.

The gene calls are TRBV7-6 and TRBJ2-7; D ambiguous. This CDR3 has 11 residues. Trimming removed 4 bases from V and 7 bases from J, with 8 bases in between. In germline, CDR1 is SGHVS, CDR2 FNYEAQ. The CDR3 nucleotides are TGTGCCAGCAGCTCCTCGCGGGAGCAGTACTTC. This gives the protein CASSSSREQYF.

The J gene is TRBJ2-7, the V gene TRBV28; 9 nucleotides agree with TRBD1. V lost 2 bases to trimming and J lost 4 bases; unmatched junction nucleotides: 9. The CDR3 has 16 residues. The germline V gene has CDR1 MDHEN and CDR2 SYDVKM. CDR3 coding DNA: TGTGCCAGCAGTTTACGGGCGACAGGGGGTAGGTACGAGCAGTACTTC. Protein: CASSLRATGGRYEQYF.

CDR3 sequence reads: CASSLWVSGYEQYF. The CDR3 DNA reads TGTGCCAGCAGCTTATGGGTTAGCGGGTACGAGCAGTACTTC. This sequence joins TRBV7-2 and TRBJ2-7, with 7 positions matching TRBD2. Germline V gene lookup returns CDR1 SGHTA and CDR2 FQGNSA. Trimming removed 2 bases from V and 4 bases from J; junction bases left unmatched: 5. CDR3 length: 14 amino acids. Using reference TRBV7-2 and TRBJ2-7 for the parts outside the CDR3, the full variable domain is GAGVSQSPSNKVTEKGKDVELRCDPISGHTALYWYRQSLGQGLEFLIYFQGNSAPDKSGLPSDRFSAERTGGSVSTLTIQRTQQEDSAVYLCASSLWVSGYEQYFGPGTRLTVT.

The rearrangement joins TRBV10-3 to TRBJ2-3; TRBD1 matches at 7 bases. Germline assignment: CDR1 ENHRY and CDR2 SYGVKD. The CDR3 is 15 amino acids. The junction had 9 bases not matched to a gene; V was cut back by 3 bases and J by 6 bases. CDR3 sequence: CAISEGQGRGDTQYF. The DNA for the CDR3 is TGTGCCATCAGTGAAGGGCAGGGCAGGGGGGATACGCAGTATTTT.

CDR3 residues: CASSPQPGLELGQETQYF. Written as DNA, the CDR3 is TGTGCCAGCAGTCCTCAACCGGGACTAGAACTGGGGCAAGAGACCCAGTACTTC. The rearrangement joins TRBV28 to TRBJ2-5; 8 positions match TRBD2. Trimming removed 5 bases from V and 2 bases from J; junction bases left unmatched: 16. Per germline, CDR1 MDHEN and CDR2 SYDVKM. The CDR3 is 18 residues long.

The chain has TRBV28 and TRBJ1-5; a weak D match, TRBD1 (6 bases). Trimming cost V 1 base and J 3 bases, with 7 bases left between them. Germline V gene lookup returns CDR1 MDHEN and CDR2 SYDVKM. The CDR3 loop spans 14 amino acids. CDR3 residues: CASSLSGDNQPQHF. CDR3 DNA: TGTGCCAGCAGTTTATCAGGGGACAATCAGCCCCAGCATTTT.

The gene calls are TRBV18 and TRBJ2-5; 8 bases agree with TRBD2. Unmatched junction bases numbered 10, after V lost 1 base and J lost 3 bases. Germline loops: CDR1 KGHSH, CDR2 LQKENI. This CDR3 has 17 amino acids. The CDR3 sequence is CASSPLSGTSTKETQYF. The DNA of the CDR3 is TGTGCCAGCTCACCACTATCGGGGACTAGTACAAAAGAGACCCAGTACTTC.

The V gene is TRBV5-1, the J gene TRBJ1-5; no firm D call. This CDR3 has 14 residues. V was pared by 1 base and J by 5 bases, with 10 bases between. CDR1 is SGHRS and CDR2 is YFSETQ in the germline V gene. The CDR3 DNA follows: TGCGCCAGCAGCTTGAAGGTGGGAGATCAGCCCCAGCATTTT. Translated, it gives CASSLKVGDQPQHF.

V and J are TRBV4-2 and TRBJ2-3; 10 bases agree with TRBD2. Trimming removed 5 bases from V and 2 bases from J; junction bases left unmatched: 7. CDR1 and CDR2 from the germline V gene are LGHNA and YNFKEQ. The CDR3 consists of 16 residues. CDR3 loop: CASSGRSGGLTDTQYF. DNA of the CDR3: TGTGCCAGCAGCGGCCGTAGCGGGGGGCTCACAGATACGCAGTATTTT.

The chain combines TRBV18 with TRBJ1-4, with TRBD1 matching 8 bases. V was pared by 4 bases and J by 8 bases, with 3 bases of the junction left unmatched. Per germline, CDR1 KGHSH and CDR2 LQKENI. The CDR3 sequence is 13 residues long. The CDR3 bases are TGTGCCAGCTCACTAGGACAGGGAGAAAAACTGTTTTTT. The encoded protein is CASSLGQGEKLFF.

The chain couples TRBV5-1 to TRBJ1-1; no clear D gene. Germline V CDR1 and CDR2: SGHRS, YFSETQ. This CDR3 has 13 residues. V was cut by 0 bases and J by 6 bases, with 9 bases left in between. CDR3 sequence: CASSLAGAPEAFF. The CDR3 DNA sequence: TGCGCCAGCAGCTTGGCTGGCGCGCCTGAAGCTTTCTTT.

The rearrangement links TRBV5-6 to TRBJ2-7; TRBD1 might be the D (5 bases). CDR3 size: 14 residues. The V end was cut by 4 bases, the J end by 0 bases, with 11 bases between. Germline assignment: CDR1 SGHDT and CDR2 YYEEEE. In nucleotides, the CDR3 is TGTGCCAGCAGCGATGCAGGGTACTCCTACGAGCAGTACTTC. This gives the protein CASSDAGYSYEQYF.

The rearrangement uses TRBV11-2 and TRBJ1-1; D is ambiguous. Trimming took off 1 base at V and 10 bases at J, with 10 bases between the two ends. The V gene's germline CDR1 is SGHAT and CDR2 FQNNGV. The CDR3 consists of 12 residues. The CDR3, as DNA: TGTGCCAGCAGCTTAGCCGGGGAGACAGCTTTCTTT. Its translation is CASSLAGETAFF.

This chain uses TRBV28 with TRBJ2-5; no reliable D call. The V end lost 3 bases, the J end lost 4 bases, and 6 bases lay between the germline ends. This CDR3 contains 12 residues. Per germline, CDR1 MDHEN and CDR2 SYDVKM. DNA for the CDR3: TGTGCCAGCAGTTTTAACGGAGAGACCCAGTACTTC. Translating it yields CASSFNGETQYF. The variable domain in full, completed from reference TRBV28 and TRBJ2-5, reads DVKVTQSSRYLVKRTGEKVFLECVQDMDHENMFWYRQDPGLGLRLIYFSYDVKMKEKGDIPEGYSVSREKKERFSLILESASTNQTSMYLCASSFNGETQYFGPGTRLLVL.

The chain has TRBV5-1 and TRBJ1-2; D ambiguous. The germline V gene encodes CDR1 SGHRS and CDR2 YFSETQ. CDR3 length: 14 amino acids. The V end was cut by 1 base, the J end by 7 bases, with 14 bases between. The CDR3 DNA follows: TGCGCCAGCAGCTTGTCCACGGTCCTAAGTGGCTACACCTTC. Protein: CASSLSTVLSGYTF.

The chain is built from TRBV7-2 and TRBJ2-5; D call uncertain. The CDR3 loop spans 13 amino acids. The V end was cut by 5 bases, the J end by 5 bases, with 12 bases between. Germline CDR1 SGHTA, CDR2 FQGNSA. The CDR3 bases are TGTGCCAGCAGCGTGATGACTGGGGAGACCCAGTACTTC. Residues: CASSVMTGETQYF.

The chain carries TRBV6-1 and TRBJ1-5; TRBD1 might be the D (6 bases). V lost 6 bases and J lost 9, with 18 bases in between. Germline-derived CDR1 and CDR2 are MNHNS and SASEGT. The CDR3 loop spans 14 amino acids. As DNA, the CDR3 is TGTGCCAGCAGCCCTATACAGGGTCTCTGGCCCCAGCATTTT. As protein: CASSPIQGLWPQHF.

This chain links TRBV28 with TRBJ2-2, with 12 bases matching TRBD2. Per the germline V gene, CDR1 is MDHEN and CDR2 is SYDVKM. CDR3 size: 16 residues. The trim removed 3 bases at V and 6 bases at J, leaving 5 bases unmatched. DNA of the CDR3: TGTGCCAGCAGTTTTGGACTAGCGGGGCTACCCGGGGAGCTGTTTTTT. Its translation: CASSFGLAGLPGELFF.

The chain combines TRBV29-1 with TRBJ2-3, with a weak D call TRBD1 (5 bases). V dropped 7 bases and J dropped 6 bases, with 17 bases sitting between them. The germline V gene has CDR1 SQVTM and CDR2 ANQGSEA. This CDR3 has 13 residues. The CDR3 DNA is TGCAGCGACCGGTGGGGCAACGGGGATACGCAGTATTTT. Translated: CSDRWGNGDTQYF.